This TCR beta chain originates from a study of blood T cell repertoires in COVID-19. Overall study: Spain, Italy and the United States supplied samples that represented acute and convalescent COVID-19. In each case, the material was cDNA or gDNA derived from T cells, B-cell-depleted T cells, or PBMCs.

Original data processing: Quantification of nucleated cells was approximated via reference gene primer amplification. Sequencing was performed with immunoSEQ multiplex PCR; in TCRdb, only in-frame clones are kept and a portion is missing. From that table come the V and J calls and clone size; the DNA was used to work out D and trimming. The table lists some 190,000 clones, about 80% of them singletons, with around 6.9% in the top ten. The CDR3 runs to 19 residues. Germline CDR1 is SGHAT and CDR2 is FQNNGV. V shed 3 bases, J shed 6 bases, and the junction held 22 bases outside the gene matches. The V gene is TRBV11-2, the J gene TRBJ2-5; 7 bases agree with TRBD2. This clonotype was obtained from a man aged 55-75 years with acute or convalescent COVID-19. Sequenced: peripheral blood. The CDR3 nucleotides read TGTGCCAGCAGCTTGGGAGGGTTCCTCACTTACCAAGAGAAAAAGACCCAGTACTTC. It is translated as CASSLGGFLTYQEKKTQYF.